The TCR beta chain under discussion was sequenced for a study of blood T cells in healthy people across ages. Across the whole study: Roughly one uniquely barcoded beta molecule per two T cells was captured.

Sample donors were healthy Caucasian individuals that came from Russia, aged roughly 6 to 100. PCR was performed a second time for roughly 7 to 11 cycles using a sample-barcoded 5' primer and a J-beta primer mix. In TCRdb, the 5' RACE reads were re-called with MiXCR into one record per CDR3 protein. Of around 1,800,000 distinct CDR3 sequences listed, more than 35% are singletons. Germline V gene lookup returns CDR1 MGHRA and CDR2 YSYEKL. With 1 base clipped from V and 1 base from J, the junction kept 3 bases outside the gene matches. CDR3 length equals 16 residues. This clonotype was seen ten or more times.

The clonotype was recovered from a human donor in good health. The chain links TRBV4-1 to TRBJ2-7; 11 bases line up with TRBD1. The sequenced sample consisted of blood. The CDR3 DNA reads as TGCGCCAGCAGCCAAGCGGGACAGGGGGGATCCTACGAGCAGTACTTC. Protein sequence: CASSQAGQGGSYEQYF.